This T cell receptor (beta chain) was sequenced during a study of blood T cell repertoires in COVID-19. V lost 1 base, J lost 9 bases, and 9 bases lay in between. From germline, CDR1 is KGHDR and CDR2 SFDVKD. This CDR3 is built from 13 residues. Participant ages covered roughly 18 to 89 years across around 25 US areas. Cohorts were assigned according to the clinical history that participants reported. The authors' processing: Nucleated cell counts were estimated from reference gene primer amplification. Assay: immunoSEQ multiplex PCR; the TCRdb copy retains only in-frame clones and omits some. That table gives V, J and clone size, and the DNA gave D and trimming. The sample carries 320,000 or so clones, under 90% recorded once.

Material for sequencing was PBMCs or T cells enriched from blood (not recorded which). The chain is built from TRBV24-1 and TRBJ2-1, with D perhaps TRBD2 (6 bases). The receptor was isolated from a man aged 60 to 69 who had recovered from COVID-19. CDR3 coding DNA: TGTGCCACCAGTGATTTTTTGGAGGGTGAGCAGTTCTTC. As protein: CATSDFLEGEQFF.